This is a list of T cell receptor beta chains from one sample in a study of T cell repertoires in cytomegalovirus infection. Which antigens these TCRs recognize remains unknown. TCRdb itself ran the reads through MiXCR, one entry per CDR3 protein. This sample yields 250,000 to 300,000 distinct CDR3 sequences, of which approximately 22% are seen a single time; about 21% belongs to the top ten. Sequencing was performed on cultured PBMCs, taken from culture after CMV antigen stimulation. These receptor sequences come from a human donor in good health (CMV status not recorded). Some clones in this sample may be carry-over from other donors' samples. Each CDR3 is given with its conserved first and last residue. D genes are given only for firm matches. The size field is filled for only some rows; it gives once, few, many or a size class.

clone size: many
J gene: TRBJ2-1
V gene: TRBV12-5
D gene: -
CDR3 DNA: TGTGCTAGTGGTTTGGTACGGAGCGGGGAAGGGGGCTCCTACAATGAGCAGTTCTTC
CDR3 protein: CASGLVRSGEGGSYNEQFF

clone size: few
J gene: TRBJ2-5
V gene: TRBV19
D gene: -
CDR3 DNA: TGTGCCAGTAGTATGGGGGGTCCGGAGACCCAGTACTTC
CDR3 protein: CASSMGGPETQYF

clone size: -
J gene: TRBJ2-3
V gene: TRBV5-1
D gene: -
CDR3 DNA: TGCGCCAGCAGCTTGGCCCCGGCAACTAGCACAGATACGCAGTATTTT
CDR3 protein: CASSLAPATSTDTQYF

clone size: few
J gene: TRBJ2-1
V gene: TRBV19
D gene: -
CDR3 DNA: TGTGCCAGTAGTATGGGGGTCTCCAGGGAACCCGGAAGAGAGCAGTTCTTC
CDR3 protein: CASSMGVSREPGREQFF

clone size: many
J gene: TRBJ2-1
V gene: TRBV7-2
D gene: TRBD2
CDR3 DNA: TGTGCCAGCCTTTCCCGGGTAGCGGGGAGCAATGAGCAGTTCTTC
CDR3 protein: CASLSRVAGSNEQFF

clone size: -
J gene: TRBJ2-5
V gene: TRBV30
D gene: TRBD1
CDR3 DNA: TGTGCCTGGGTTAATTGGCAGGGGGAGTGGGAGACCCAGTACTTC
CDR3 protein: CAWVNWQGEWETQYF

clone size: few
J gene: TRBJ2-1
V gene: TRBV6-2/TRBV6-3
D gene: -
CDR3 DNA: TGTGCCAGCAGGGGCCTAGCAAATGAGCAGTTCTTC
CDR3 protein: CASRGLANEQFF

clone size: -
J gene: TRBJ2-2
V gene: TRBV7-9
D gene: TRBD2
CDR3 DNA: TGTGCCAGCAGCCGGACTAGCGGGAGGCCCGGGGAGCTGTTTTTT
CDR3 protein: CASSRTSGRPGELFF

clone size: many
J gene: TRBJ2-1
V gene: TRBV7-9
D gene: -
CDR3 DNA: TGTGCCAGCAGCTTAAGGGGGAATGAGCAGTTCTTC
CDR3 protein: CASSLRGNEQFF

clone size: few
J gene: TRBJ2-1
V gene: TRBV24-1
D gene: TRBD1
CDR3 DNA: TGTGCCACCAGTGATTCTTCCATCCGGGACAGCTCCTACAATGAGCAGTTCTTC
CDR3 protein: CATSDSSIRDSSYNEQFF

clone size: -
J gene: TRBJ2-1
V gene: TRBV20-1
D gene: -
CDR3 DNA: TGCAGTGCAACCGGGACGCCCCGTAGGCAGTTCTTC
CDR3 protein: CSATGTPRRQFF

clone size: many
J gene: TRBJ1-1
V gene: TRBV7-2
D gene: -
CDR3 DNA: TGTGCCAGCAGCATCACAGGGATGGCTGAAGCTTTCTTT
CDR3 protein: CASSITGMAEAFF

clone size: few
J gene: TRBJ2-7
V gene: TRBV19
D gene: -
CDR3 DNA: TGTGCCAGTAGTATAGTCGGGACACCCTCCTACGAGCAGTACTTC
CDR3 protein: CASSIVGTPSYEQYF